These 14 T cell receptor beta chains originate from one sample sequenced in a study of T cell responses to AZD1222 COVID-19 vaccine. Sequenced by immunoSEQ multiplex PCR; TCRdb stores in-frame clones only, minus some. Among 90,000 to 150,000 clones listed, approximately 87% were seen once. Specimen: peripheral blood, collected on day 0 of AZD1222 vaccination. The receptors originated from an adult in good health.

The genes are TRBV7-2 and TRBJ2-1, with TRBD2 matching 16 bases. The germline CDR1 and CDR2 sequences are SGHTA and FQGNSA. The CDR3 spans 19 residues. J gave up 6 bases and V 1 base, and 9 bases lay outside the gene matches. CDR3 sequence (DNA): TGTGCCAGCAGCTTAGTGGGGACTAGCGGGGGGGCTCTTAGCAATGAGCAGTTCTTC. It yields the protein CASSLVGTSGGALSNEQFF.

The chain is built from TRBV3-1 (or the pseudogene TRBV3-2) and TRBJ2-5; D may correspond to TRBD1 or TRBD2 (7 bases each). With 4 bases removed from V and 1 base from J, the gap between germline ends came to 25 bases. This CDR3 contains 19 residues. From germline, CDR1 is LGHDT and CDR2 YNNKEL (reference sequence). The CDR3 loop reads CASSPSGQQSTGVQETQYF. The DNA for the CDR3 is TGTGCCAGCAGCCCTAGCGGCCAGCAGTCAACAGGGGTCCAAGAGACCCAGTACTTC.

The genes are TRBV2 and TRBJ1-6; 8 bases are a match to TRBD1. V was pared by 9 bases and J by 5 bases, with 6 bases of the junction left unmatched. From germline, CDR1 is SNHLY and CDR2 FYNNEI. This CDR3 has 14 residues. The CDR3 bases are TGTGCCAGAGACCTGGGACAGGATAATTCACCCCTCCACTTT. This sequence encodes CARDLGQDNSPLHF.

This chain uses TRBV9 with TRBJ1-1, with D maybe TRBD1 (6 bases). CDR1 is SGDLS, CDR2 YYNGEE, per germline. The CDR3 has 15 residues. V lost 1 base and J 3 bases, leaving 13 bases between the germline ends. For the CDR3, the DNA is TGTGCCAGCAGCGTAACCGGGACACCGGACACTGAAGCTTTCTTT. This gives the protein CASSVTGTPDTEAFF.

The genes are TRBV6-1 and TRBJ1-3; 7 positions agree with TRBD1. Germline CDR1 is MNHNS and CDR2 is SASEGT. CDR3 length: 17 amino acids. The ends lost 1 base at V and 0 bases at J; junction bases unmatched: 6. The CDR3 DNA follows: TGTGCCAGCAGTGAAGGGACAGGATGGGGCTCTGGAAACACCATATATTTT. Translated: CASSEGTGWGSGNTIYF.

The chain uses TRBV5-1 and TRBJ2-7; D is perhaps TRBD1 (6 bases). Per germline, CDR1 SGHRS and CDR2 YFSETQ. There are 14 residues in the CDR3. V was clipped by 4 bases and J by 2 bases, with 13 bases between them. The CDR3 here is CASSTNRDPYEQYF. CDR3 coding DNA: TGCGCCAGCAGCACTAACAGGGATCCCTACGAGCAGTACTTC.

This rearrangement joins TRBV18 to TRBJ1-2, with 8 nucleotides matching TRBD1. Germline CDR1 and CDR2: KGHSH and LQKENI. The CDR3 runs 14 residues. The trim removed 6 bases at V and 4 bases at J, leaving 7 bases unmatched. This chain's CDR3 is CASSGQGLLYGYTF. CDR3 sequence (DNA): TGTGCCAGCTCCGGACAGGGCCTACTCTATGGCTACACCTTC.

The gene calls are TRBV6-4 and TRBJ1-1, with 7 bases identical to TRBD1. V gave up 4 bases and J gave up 4 bases; unmatched junction bases: 9. The CDR3 has 15 residues. Germline CDR1 reads MRHNA; CDR2 reads SNTAGT. The CDR3 region is CASSADDRAGTEAFF. Here the CDR3 DNA reads TGTGCCAGCAGTGCCGACGACAGGGCCGGCACTGAAGCTTTCTTT.

About this clone: One end of the junction fails to match germline, which may point to a read error. The DNA for the CDR3 is TGTGCTAGCAGCTTGTCGGATGCAACTAATGAAAAACTGTTTTTT. Its protein is CASSLSDATNEKLFF. The J gene is TRBJ1-4, the V gene TRBV7-7; D uncertain. Germline loops: CDR1 SSHAT, CDR2 FNYEAQ (reference sequence). The CDR3 length is 15 residues. Variable domain in full (rest from reference TRBV7-7 and TRBJ1-4): GAGVSQSPRYKVTKRGQDVTLRCDPISSHATLYWYQQALGQGPEFLTYFNYEAQPDKSGLPSDRFSAERPEGSISTLTIQRTEQRDSAMYRCASSLSDATNEKLFFGSGTQLSVL.

As DNA, the CDR3 is TGCGCCAGCAGCTTGGCACAGGGGGCTAATGAAAAACTGTTTTTT. Protein: CASSLAQGANEKLFF. The rearrangement joins TRBV5-1 to TRBJ1-4; 8 bases are shared with TRBD1. Germline assignment: CDR1 SGHRS and CDR2 YFSETQ. This CDR3 spans 15 amino acids. The V segment lost 0 bases and the J segment 3 bases; nucleotides outside the gene matches: 1.

The rearrangement links TRBV2 to TRBJ1-6; D unresolved. CDR3 size: 13 residues. Per the germline V gene, CDR1 is SNHLY and CDR2 is FYNNEI. The V and J ends lost 5 bases and 10 bases respectively, with 12 bases between them. The CDR3 DNA reads as TGTGCCAGCAGTACCTACGGCGGCTCACCCCTCCACTTT. This gives the protein CASSTYGGSPLHF.

The CDR3 here is CASSLLPAGEPSGELFF. DNA of the CDR3: TGTGCCAGCAGCTTATTGCCAGCGGGGGAGCCGAGCGGGGAGCTGTTTTTT. J is TRBJ2-2 and V is TRBV7-3; 8 nucleotides match TRBD2. The V and J ends lost 2 bases and 7 bases, in that order; junction bases with no gene match: 12. The germline CDR1 and CDR2 sequences are SGHTA and FQGTGA. The CDR3 has 17 residues.

This clone was observed a single time. The chain couples TRBV7-2 to TRBJ1-3, with D uncertain. The length of the CDR3 is 15 residues. The germline gives CDR1 SGHTA, CDR2 FQGNSA. Trimming removed 2 bases from V and 4 bases from J, with 12 bases in between. This CDR3 reads CASSLWGGVGNTIYF. DNA of the CDR3: TGTGCCAGCAGCTTATGGGGTGGCGTCGGAAACACCATATATTTT.

This chain uses TRBV6-2 or TRBV6-3 with TRBJ2-7; TRBD2 matches at 9 bases. V gave up 10 bases and J gave up 2 bases; unmatched junction bases: 6. Germline V gene sequence: CDR1 MNHEY, CDR2 SVGEGT. The CDR3 is made up of 13 amino acids. CDR3 residues: CATRPSGAYEQYF. CDR3 sequence (DNA): TGTGCCACCAGGCCTAGCGGGGCCTACGAGCAGTACTTC.